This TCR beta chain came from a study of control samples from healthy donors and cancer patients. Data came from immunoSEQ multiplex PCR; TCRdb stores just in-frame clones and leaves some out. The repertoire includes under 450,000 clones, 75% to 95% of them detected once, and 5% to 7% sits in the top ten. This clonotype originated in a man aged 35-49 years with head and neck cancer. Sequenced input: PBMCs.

The DNA for the CDR3 is TGCGCCAGCAGTCAAGGGATCTTGGACACTGAAGCTTTCTTT. This gives the protein CASSQGILDTEAFF. The chain uses TRBV5-1 and TRBJ1-1; D is undetermined. Looked up from germline, CDR1 is SGHRS and CDR2 is YFSETQ. This CDR3 region has 14 residues. The V end was cut by 5 bases, the J end by 3 bases, with 14 bases between.